Below are 25 T cell receptor beta chains sequenced from a single sample in a study of CD8+CD57+ T cells in acquired aplastic anemia. Patients included in sequencing had previously demonstrated CD8+CD57+ cell expansion by flow cytometry. Genomic DNA, serving as template, underwent TCR beta VDJ and CDR3 profiling. TCRdb re-called the reads through MiXCR, storing one row per CDR3 protein. In the table there are 120,000 or so distinct CDR3 sequences, less than 50% of which are singletons. Material: sorted CD4+, CD8+, or CD8+CD57+ T cells (not recorded which) from PBMCs. These receptors were collected from a human donor with aplastic anemia.

V and J are TRBV29-1 and TRBJ1-2; TRBD1 matches at 7 bases. The ends lost 1 base at V and 4 bases at J; junction bases unmatched: 9. Germline V CDR1 and CDR2: SQVTM, ANQGSEA. This CDR3 comprises 15 residues. The CDR3, as DNA: TGCAGCGTTGAAGGGAGACAGGGCTGGGGCTATGGCTACACCTTC. As protein: CSVEGRQGWGYGYTF.

This clonotype showed up just a few times. The chain carries TRBV11-3 and TRBJ2-1, with D possibly being TRBD1 (6 bases). V gave up 1 base and J gave up 5 bases, with 9 bases separating them. The CDR3 has 14 amino acids. Germline CDR1 and CDR2: SGHNT and YENEEA. Here the CDR3 DNA reads TGTGCCAGCAGCTTAGGTGGACAGAACAATGAGCAGTTCTTC. Translation: CASSLGGQNNEQFF.

In its sample, this clonotype was seen a few times. This sequence may be a read error, since a much larger clone differs from it by one base. No conserved phenylalanine or tryptophan is present at the end of the CDR3, so a read error is the likely explanation. The chain carries TRBV9 and TRBJ2-3; TRBD1 matches 7 bases. V gave up 3 bases and J gave up 6 bases; unmatched junction bases: 7. Germline V gene data show CDR1 as SGDLS and CDR2 as YYNGEE. The CDR3 runs 14 residues. CDR3 bases: TGTGCCAGCAGCGGCTTGACAGGGACGGATACGCAGTATTCT. Protein sequence: CASSGLTGTDTQYS.

V gene TRBV10-3 combines with J gene TRBJ1-1, with D possibly TRBD1 on 5 matching bases. V lost 7 bases, J lost 6 bases, and 9 bases lay in between. The CDR3 contains 11 residues. Germline values: CDR1 ENHRY, CDR2 SYGVKD. CDR3 residues: CAINRGAEAFF. The DNA for the CDR3 is TGTGCCATCAATAGGGGAGCTGAAGCTTTCTTT.

This clonotype was detected only a few times. The V call is TRBV10-3, the J call TRBJ2-7, with unresolved D. Trimming cost V 8 bases and J 5 bases, with 10 bases left between them. The CDR3 spans 11 residues. The germline V gene encodes CDR1 ENHRY and CDR2 SYGVKD. CDR3 in DNA: TGTGCCATCGGGGTTGGGGACGAGCAGTACTTC. It specifies CAIGVGDEQYF.

This clonotype was detected many times. The rearrangement uses TRBV29-1 and TRBJ2-7; 7 bases are a match to TRBD1. The CDR3 contains 12 residues. From germline, CDR1 is SQVTM and CDR2 ANQGSEA. The V and J ends lost 6 bases and 3 bases, in that order; junction bases with no gene match: 5. The CDR3 sequence: CSVAQGIYEQYF. CDR3 nucleotide sequence: TGCAGCGTGGCACAGGGGATCTACGAGCAGTACTTC.

The V gene is TRBV7-2, the J gene TRBJ1-5; D not resolved. Germline loops: CDR1 SGHTA, CDR2 FQGNSA. The V end was cut by 4 bases, the J end by 5 bases, with 9 bases between. The CDR3 is made up of 13 amino acids. CDR3 protein: CASSSTYYQPQHF. CDR3 DNA sequence: TGTGCCAGCAGCTCTACTTACTATCAGCCCCAGCATTTT.

This clonotype was counted at least ten times. The chain joins TRBV19 to TRBJ1-3; D ambiguous. V lost 3 bases and J lost 0, with 9 bases in between. Germline CDR1 reads LNHDA; CDR2 reads SQIVND (reference sequence). The CDR3 consists of 15 residues. This chain's CDR3 is CASSIPRNSGNTIYF. The CDR3 DNA follows: TGTGCCAGTAGTATCCCCCGAAACTCTGGAAACACCATATATTTT.

This clonotype was seen at least ten times. The V call is TRBV6-2 or TRBV6-3, the J call TRBJ2-3, with unresolved D. Germline V gene data show CDR1 as MNHEY and CDR2 as SVGEGT. The CDR3 is 16 residues long. The V end was cut by 0 bases, the J end by 1 base, with 11 bases between. The CDR3 DNA is TGTGCCAGCAGTTACTCCGGCGGCTCTGGCACAGATACGCAGTATTTT. It codes for CASSYSGGSGTDTQYF.

Ten or more counts support this clonotype. The rearrangement uses TRBV20-1 and TRBJ2-1; 14 positions agree with TRBD2. V lost 3 bases and J lost 9; bases outside the gene matches: 4. CDR1 and CDR2 (germline): DFQATT, SNEGSKA (reference sequence). The CDR3 has 14 amino acids. CDR3 region: CSARRLAGGGEQFF. DNA of the CDR3: TGCAGTGCTAGGAGACTAGCGGGGGGGGGTGAGCAGTTCTTC.

The chain carries TRBV10-1 and TRBJ1-1, with 9 bases that match TRBD1. J was trimmed by 2 bases and V by 0 bases; bases with no gene match: 10. From germline, CDR1 is WNHNN and CDR2 SYGVQD (reference sequence). The CDR3 contains 18 residues. CDR3: CASSESKGQGLRNTEAFF. CDR3 DNA sequence: TGCGCCAGCAGTGAGTCTAAGGGACAGGGTCTTCGAAACACTGAAGCTTTCTTT.

The rearrangement links TRBV20-1 to TRBJ1-5; the match to TRBD1 covers 10 bases. Germline V lookup: CDR1 DFQATT, CDR2 SNEGSKA (reference sequence). The J segment lost 6 bases and the V segment lost 0 bases, leaving 2 bases of the junction unmatched. The CDR3 covers 14 residues. The CDR3: CSAREGTGVQPQHF. CDR3 nucleotides: TGCAGTGCTAGAGAGGGGACAGGGGTTCAGCCCCAGCATTTT.

This clonotype was counted at least ten times. The chain is built from TRBV7-2 and TRBJ2-7; D perhaps matches TRBD1 (5 bases). The CDR3 runs 14 residues. Germline-derived CDR1 and CDR2 are SGHTA and FQGNSA. V shed 3 bases and J shed 2 bases, with 11 bases lying between them. The chain's CDR3 is CASSFSTGAYEQYF. The CDR3 DNA follows: TGTGCCAGCAGCTTTAGCACAGGTGCCTACGAGCAGTACTTC. Looking up the rest from reference TRBV7-2 and TRBJ2-7 gives the full variable domain: GAGVSQSPSNKVTEKGKDVELRCDPISGHTALYWYRQSLGQGLEFLIYFQGNSAPDKSGLPSDRFSAERTGGSVSTLTIQRTQQEDSAVYLCASSFSTGAYEQYFGPGTRLTVT.

V is TRBV24-1 and J is TRBJ2-1; TRBD2 matches 13 bases. This CDR3 spans 15 amino acids. Germline V gives CDR1 KGHDR, CDR2 SFDVKD. The ends lost 4 bases at V and 9 bases at J; junction bases unmatched: 5. The CDR3 loop reads CATSERTSGGGEQFF. CDR3 nucleotide sequence: TGTGCCACCAGTGAGCGGACTAGCGGGGGCGGTGAGCAGTTCTTC.

This clonotype was counted only a few times. This chain connects TRBV7-9 to TRBJ1-2; no reliable D call. Between the trimmed V and J ends, which lost 3 bases and 8 bases, there was a span of 10 bases. This CDR3 is built from 12 residues. Germline V lookup: CDR1 SEHNR, CDR2 FQNEAQ (reference sequence). CDR3 residues: CASSLDREGYTF. CDR3 nucleotide sequence: TGTGCCAGCAGCTTGGATCGGGAAGGCTACACCTTC. Together with reference TRBV7-9 and TRBJ1-2, the CDR3 gives the full variable domain: DTGVSQNPRHKITKRGQNVTFRCDPISEHNRLYWYRQTLGQGPEFLTYFQNEAQLEKSRLLSDRFSAERPKGSFSTLEIQRTEQGDSAMYLCASSLDREGYTFGSGTRLTVV.

This clonotype was seen repeatedly, ten times or more. The chain links TRBV15 to TRBJ2-1; D gene ambiguous. V was clipped by 7 bases and J by 4 bases, with 11 bases between them. The CDR3 length is 13 residues. Germline V gives CDR1 LNHNV, CDR2 YYDKDF (reference sequence). CDR3 DNA: TGTGCCACCACAAAAATCGGGTACAATGAGCAGTTCTTC. It specifies CATTKIGYNEQFF.

There are many counts of this clonotype. The chain employs TRBV11-2 and TRBJ1-1, with D tentatively TRBD1 (6 bases). Trimming removed 2 bases from V and 6 bases from J, with 28 bases in between. This CDR3 contains 19 residues. Germline assignment: CDR1 SGHAT and CDR2 FQNNGV. CDR3 in amino acids: CASSLRRGQPEGLLAEAFF. The CDR3 DNA follows: TGTGCCAGCAGCTTAAGGAGGGGACAACCTGAGGGGTTACTTGCTGAAGCTTTCTTT.

The rearrangement links TRBV12-3 or TRBV12-4 to TRBJ1-3, with D hard to call. The CDR3 sequence is 11 residues long. Trimming removed 3 bases at V and 4 bases at J, with 1 base between. In DNA, the CDR3 is TGTGCCAGCAGTTTGGGAAACACCATATATTTT. The encoded protein is CASSLGNTIYF.

This clonotype was seen many times. The chain links TRBV5-4 to TRBJ1-1; 7 bases line up with TRBD1. Germline-derived CDR1 and CDR2 are SGHNT and YYREEE (reference sequence). The J segment lost 2 bases and the V segment lost 3 bases, leaving 10 bases of the junction unmatched. The CDR3 consists of 16 residues. CDR3 region: CASSSPGQSLNTEAFF. As DNA, the CDR3 is TGTGCCAGCAGCTCGCCGGGACAGAGCCTTAACACTGAAGCTTTCTTT.

The table lists this clonotype with a few counts. The chain uses TRBV3-1 and TRBJ1-3; TRBD1 might be the D (6 bases). The ends were cut back, 0 bases at V and 0 bases at J, with 18 bases in the middle. Germline CDR1 and CDR2: LGHDT and YNNKEL (reference sequence). CDR3 length equals 19 residues. The CDR3 DNA sequence: TGTGCCAGCAGCCAAGAAGGTGCTCCGGGGGGACACTCTGGAAACACCATATATTTT. Its translation: CASSQEGAPGGHSGNTIYF.

This clonotype was observed a handful of times. The rearrangement joins TRBV7-9 to TRBJ2-1, with TRBD1 identical over 8 bases. Germline trimming cut 6 bases from V and 10 bases from J; bases unmatched to any gene: 8. CDR1 is SEHNR and CDR2 is FQNEAQ in the germline V gene (reference sequence). CDR3 length equals 13 residues. CDR3 in amino acids: CASSYTGGGEQFF. The DNA of the CDR3 is TGTGCCAGCAGTTACACAGGGGGAGGCGAGCAGTTCTTC.

In this sample, this clonotype turned up many times. This chain links TRBV19 with TRBJ2-2; 10 nucleotides match TRBD1. This CDR3 is built from 11 residues. The V gene's germline CDR1 is LNHDA and CDR2 SQIVND (reference sequence). The junction had 2 bases not matched to a gene; V was cut back by 6 bases and J by 13 bases. In DNA, the CDR3 is TGTGCCAGTAGCCGGGACAGGGGGCTGTTTTTT. Residues: CASSRDRGLFF. The variable domain in full, with the rest retrieved from reference TRBV19 and TRBJ2-2, is DGGITQSPKYLFRKEGQNVTLSCEQNLNHDAMYWYRQDPGQGLRLIYYSQIVNDFQKGDIAEGYSVSREKKESFPLTVTSAQKNPTAFYLCASSRDRGLFFGEGSRLTVL.

This clonotype was seen only once. The V gene is TRBV19, the J gene TRBJ2-5; D unresolved. Germline CDR1 LNHDA, CDR2 SQIVND (reference sequence). The CDR3 is 13 residues long. V was cut by 7 bases and J by 3 bases, with 12 bases left in between. The CDR3 reads CASTMTGKETQYF. The CDR3 nucleotides are TGTGCCAGTACCATGACTGGGAAAGAGACCCAGTACTTC.

At least ten counts were recorded for this clonotype. The chain recombines TRBV4-2 with TRBJ2-3; the match to TRBD2 covers 10 bases. V dropped 10 bases and J dropped 0; count of bases not matched to a gene: 10. The CDR3 has 16 amino acids. Germline V gene sequence: CDR1 LGHNA, CDR2 YNFKEQ. The CDR3 loop reads CATTTGTSVSTDTQYF. CDR3 bases: TGTGCCACCACTACCGGGACTAGCGTTAGCACAGATACGCAGTATTTT.

This clonotype was recorded at least ten times. V and J are TRBV9 and TRBJ2-3; D possibly corresponds to TRBD1 (6 bases). In germline, CDR1 is SGDLS, CDR2 YYNGEE. The CDR3 is made up of 17 amino acids. Trimming removed 0 bases from V and 6 bases from J, with 20 bases in between. CDR3 sequence: CASSVGWDTTGRDTQYF. DNA for the CDR3: TGTGCCAGCAGCGTAGGATGGGACACCACGGGACGGGATACGCAGTATTTT.